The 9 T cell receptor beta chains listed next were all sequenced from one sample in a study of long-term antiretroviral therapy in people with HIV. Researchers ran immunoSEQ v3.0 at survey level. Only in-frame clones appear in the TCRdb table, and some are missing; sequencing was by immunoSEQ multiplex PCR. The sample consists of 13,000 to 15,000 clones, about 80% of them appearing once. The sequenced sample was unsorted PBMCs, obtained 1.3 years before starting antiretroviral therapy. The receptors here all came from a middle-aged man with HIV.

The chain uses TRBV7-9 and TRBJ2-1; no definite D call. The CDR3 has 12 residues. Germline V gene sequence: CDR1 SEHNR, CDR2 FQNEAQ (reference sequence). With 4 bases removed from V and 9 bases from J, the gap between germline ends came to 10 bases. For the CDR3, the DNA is TGTGCCAGCAGCTGGACGGACGGTGAGCAGTTCTTC. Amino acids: CASSWTDGEQFF.

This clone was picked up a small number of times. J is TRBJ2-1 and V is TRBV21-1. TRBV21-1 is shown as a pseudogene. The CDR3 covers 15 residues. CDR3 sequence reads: CASSTDGKGYDEQFF. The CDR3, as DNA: TGTGCCAGCAGCACGGACGGTAAGGGCTACGATGAGCAGTTCTTC.

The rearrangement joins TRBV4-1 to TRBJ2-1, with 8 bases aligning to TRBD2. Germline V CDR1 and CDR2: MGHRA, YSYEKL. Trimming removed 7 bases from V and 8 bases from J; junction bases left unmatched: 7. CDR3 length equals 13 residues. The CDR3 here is CASTGSGAHEQFF. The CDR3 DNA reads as TGCGCCAGCACAGGTAGCGGGGCCCATGAGCAGTTCTTC.

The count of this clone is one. The CDR3 DNA reads TGTGCCAGCTCAACGACAGGGTCTAATGAAAAACTGTTTTTT. This encodes CASSTTGSNEKLFF. The chain carries TRBV18 and TRBJ1-4; TRBD1 matches at 7 bases. V lost 5 bases, J lost 3 bases, and 3 bases stayed unmatched. Per the germline V gene, CDR1 is KGHSH and CDR2 is LQKENI. This CDR3 comprises 14 residues.

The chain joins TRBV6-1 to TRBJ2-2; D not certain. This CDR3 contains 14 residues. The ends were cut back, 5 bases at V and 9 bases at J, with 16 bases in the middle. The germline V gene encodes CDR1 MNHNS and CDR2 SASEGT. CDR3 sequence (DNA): TGTGCCAGCAGTCAGGACGGTGGTAACCGGGAGCTGTTTTTT. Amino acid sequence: CASSQDGGNRELFF.

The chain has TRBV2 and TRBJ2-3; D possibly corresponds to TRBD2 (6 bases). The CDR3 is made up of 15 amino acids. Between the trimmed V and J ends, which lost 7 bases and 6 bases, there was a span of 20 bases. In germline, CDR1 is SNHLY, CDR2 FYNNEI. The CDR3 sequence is CASTPSAGSPDTQYF. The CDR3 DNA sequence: TGTGCCAGCACCCCCTCCGCGGGGAGTCCGGATACGCAGTATTTT.

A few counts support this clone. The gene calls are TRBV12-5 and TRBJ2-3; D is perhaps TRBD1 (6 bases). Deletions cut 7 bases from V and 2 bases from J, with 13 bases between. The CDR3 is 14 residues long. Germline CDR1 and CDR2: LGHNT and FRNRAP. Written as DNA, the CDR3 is TGTGCTAGTGCCCTTACAGGGAACACAGATACGCAGTATTTT. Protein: CASALTGNTDTQYF.

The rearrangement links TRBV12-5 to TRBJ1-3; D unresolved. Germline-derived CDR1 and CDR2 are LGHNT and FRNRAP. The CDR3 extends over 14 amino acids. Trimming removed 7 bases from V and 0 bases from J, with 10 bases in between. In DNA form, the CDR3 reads TGTGCTAGTGTTATAGCGACCTCTGGAAACACCATATATTTT. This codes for CASVIATSGNTIYF.

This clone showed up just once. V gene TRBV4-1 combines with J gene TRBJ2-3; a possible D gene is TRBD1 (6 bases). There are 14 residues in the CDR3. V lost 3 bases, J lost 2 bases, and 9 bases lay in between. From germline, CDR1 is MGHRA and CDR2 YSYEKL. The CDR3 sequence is CASSHGQLTDTQYF. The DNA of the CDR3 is TGCGCCAGCAGCCACGGACAGCTCACAGATACGCAGTATTTT.